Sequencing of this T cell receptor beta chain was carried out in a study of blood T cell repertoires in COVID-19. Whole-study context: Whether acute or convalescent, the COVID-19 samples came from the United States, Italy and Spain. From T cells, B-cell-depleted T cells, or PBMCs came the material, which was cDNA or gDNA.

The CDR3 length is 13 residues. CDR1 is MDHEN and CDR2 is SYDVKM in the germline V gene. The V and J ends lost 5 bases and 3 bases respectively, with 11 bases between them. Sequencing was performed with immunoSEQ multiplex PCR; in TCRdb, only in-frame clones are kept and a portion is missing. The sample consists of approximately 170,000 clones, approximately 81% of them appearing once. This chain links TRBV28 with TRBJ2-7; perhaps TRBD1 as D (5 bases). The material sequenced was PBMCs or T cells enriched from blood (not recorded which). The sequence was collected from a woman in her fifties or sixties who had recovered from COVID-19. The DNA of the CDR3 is TGTGCCAGCAGTATACCAGGGATCTACGAGCAGTACTTC. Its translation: CASSIPGIYEQYF.